The 22 T cell receptor beta chains reported below all come from one sample, sequenced in a study of T cells in Graves' hyperthyroidism and ophthalmopathy. It was RNA transcripts that yielded the amplified TCR beta CDR3 regions. HTBI primers were employed in a first-round RT-PCR of the TCR CDR3. TCRdb processed the multiplex PCR reads anew with MiXCR; each CDR3 protein has one entry. In the table there are hundreds of thousands of distinct CDR3 sequences, 25% to 30% of which are singletons. Sequenced sample: blood. All receptors come from a man aged 35 to 55 with Graves' hyperthyroidism that later progressed to Graves' ophthalmopathy.

The V gene is TRBV24-1, the J gene TRBJ2-2; possible D gene TRBD2, 5 bases. V gave up 8 bases and J gave up 7 bases, with 13 bases separating them. Looked up from germline, CDR1 is KGHDR and CDR2 is SFDVKD. The CDR3 is 13 residues long. This chain's CDR3 is CATTLGVNGELFF. The CDR3 bases are TGTGCCACCACCCTGGGAGTTAACGGGGAGCTGTTTTTT.

This clonotype was counted many times. The rearrangement joins TRBV12-3 or TRBV12-4 to TRBJ1-1; D uncertain. The CDR3 covers 11 residues. V lost 4 bases and J 6 bases, leaving 6 bases between the germline ends. CDR3 in amino acids: CASSSLAEAFF. CDR3 nucleotides: TGTGCCAGCAGTTCCTTAGCTGAAGCTTTCTTT.

This clonotype was counted many times. The V call is TRBV12-3 or TRBV12-4, the J call TRBJ2-7; 16 bases align to TRBD2. This CDR3 contains 17 residues. V shed 5 bases and J 4 bases; nucleotides not matched to a gene: 8. This chain's CDR3 is CASSPGTSGRADYEQYF. For the CDR3, the DNA is TGTGCCAGCAGTCCGGGGACTAGCGGGAGGGCCGATTACGAGCAGTACTTC.

The V call is TRBV6-2 or TRBV6-3, the J call TRBJ2-1; weak D call: TRBD1 (5 bases). The CDR3 is 18 amino acids. The V end was cut by 5 bases, the J end by 3 bases, with 23 bases between. Germline V gene data show CDR1 as MNHEY and CDR2 as SVGEGT. As DNA, the CDR3 is TGTGCCAGCAGTCCGCAAATAGGGGAACTGAGCCTCTACAATGAGCAGTTCTTC. Encoded protein: CASSPQIGELSLYNEQFF.

This clonotype was seen repeatedly, ten times or more. This chain links TRBV2 with TRBJ2-5; D is undetermined. Per germline, CDR1 SNHLY and CDR2 FYNNEI. V gave up 7 bases and J gave up 1 base, with 10 bases separating them. CDR3 length: 13 amino acids. The DNA for the CDR3 is TGTGCCAGCAACCGACACGGCCAAGAGACCCAGTACTTC. Its translation is CASNRHGQETQYF.

The CDR3 is CASSPGPPVGYEQYF. CDR3 sequence (DNA): TGTGCCAGCAGCCCAGGACCTCCGGTGGGCTACGAGCAGTACTTC. The J gene is TRBJ2-7, the V gene TRBV2; D is undetermined. CDR3 length: 15 residues. The V end was cut by 6 bases, the J end by 3 bases, with 18 bases between. The V gene's germline CDR1 is SNHLY and CDR2 FYNNEI.

This clonotype showed up many times. This chain joins TRBV7-3 and TRBJ2-6; D could derive from TRBD1 or TRBD2 (5 bases each). CDR1 and CDR2 from the germline V gene are SGHTA and FQGTGA. The CDR3 totals 16 residues. V lost 5 bases and J lost 3, with 14 bases in between. CDR3 sequence: CASSRRGVGGANVLTF. The CDR3 region has the DNA TGTGCCAGCAGCCGACGAGGGGTTGGTGGGGCCAACGTCCTGACTTTC.

The V and J genes are TRBV15 and TRBJ1-5; D is unclear. The CDR3 contains 18 residues. Trimming removed 0 bases from V and 0 bases from J, with 15 bases in between. Germline V gives CDR1 LNHNV, CDR2 YYDKDF (reference sequence). The CDR3: CATSRDLSGPYSNQPQHF. CDR3 nucleotide sequence: TGTGCCACCAGCAGAGATCTTTCAGGACCGTATAGCAATCAGCCCCAGCATTTT.

The chain is built from TRBV20-1 and TRBJ2-4, with 14 bases that match TRBD2. The CDR3 runs to 14 residues. The junction had 6 bases not matched to a gene; V was cut back by 6 bases and J by 8 bases. CDR1 is DFQATT and CDR2 is SNEGSKA in the germline V gene (reference sequence). This chain's CDR3 is CSARTSGRSDIQYF. The CDR3 DNA reads TGCAGTGCGAGGACTAGCGGGAGGTCGGACATTCAGTACTTC.

The rearrangement links TRBV27 to TRBJ2-5; 7 nucleotides agree with TRBD1. The V and J ends lost 6 bases and 9 bases, in that order; junction bases with no gene match: 7. The CDR3 has 12 residues. Germline V lookup: CDR1 MNHEY, CDR2 SMNVEV (reference sequence). The CDR3 reads CASRSGTASQYF. CDR3 DNA: TGTGCCAGCAGGTCCGGGACAGCATCCCAGTACTTC.

In its sample, this clonotype was seen many times. An end of the junction differs from the germline gene, which may be a read error. The chain couples TRBV12-3 or TRBV12-4 to TRBJ2-2; a possible D gene is TRBD2 (5 bases). This CDR3 spans 11 amino acids. The CDR3 here is CASGFTGELLF. In DNA form, the CDR3 reads TGTGCCAGCGGTTTCACCGGGGAGCTGCTTTTT.

This clonotype was counted at least ten times. The chain links TRBV6-1 to TRBJ2-4; a weak D match, TRBD1 (5 bases). The germline CDR1 and CDR2 sequences are MNHNS and SASEGT. V was shortened by 6 bases and J by 7 bases, with 10 bases between the two germline ends. The CDR3 contains 12 residues. Written as DNA, the CDR3 is TGTGCCAGCAGCAGGGTGGGGAACATTCAGTACTTC. Translated: CASSRVGNIQYF.

Many counts were recorded for this clonotype. The V call is TRBV28, the J call TRBJ1-5; possible D gene TRBD1, 5 bases. Germline-derived CDR1 and CDR2 are MDHEN and SYDVKM. V lost 2 bases to trimming and J lost 7 bases, with 12 bases between them. This CDR3 contains 14 residues. DNA for the CDR3: TGTGCCAGCAGTTTAAGGACACTTTGGCAGCCCCAGCATTTT. Protein sequence: CASSLRTLWQPQHF.

The V gene is TRBV6-5, the J gene TRBJ1-6; perhaps TRBD1 as D (6 bases). The CDR3 is 14 amino acids. CDR1 MNHEY and CDR2 SVGAGI come from the germline V gene. Trimming took off 2 bases at V and 11 bases at J, with 13 bases between the two ends. CDR3 sequence (DNA): TGTGCCAGCAGTTACGGCGGGGGCGTGGCACCCCTCCACTTT. Protein product: CASSYGGGVAPLHF.

This clonotype showed up many times. This chain connects TRBV20-1 to TRBJ2-5; D remains ambiguous. Germline V gives CDR1 DFQATT, CDR2 SNEGSKA (reference sequence). The CDR3 runs 15 residues. The V gene lost 0 bases and the J gene lost 7 bases, with 18 bases spanning the gap. CDR3 amino acids: CSARDADSPKGTQYF. The CDR3 DNA sequence: TGCAGTGCTAGAGATGCGGATAGCCCCAAGGGGACCCAGTACTTC.

This clonotype has a count of ten or more. J is TRBJ2-7 and V is TRBV30; a possible D gene is TRBD2 (5 bases). The V end was cut by 0 bases, the J end by 2 bases, with 29 bases between. The CDR3 extends over 20 amino acids. Germline loops: CDR1 GTSNPN, CDR2 SVGIG (reference sequence). The CDR3 spells CAWSVFKRVAGVRIAYEQYF. CDR3 DNA: TGTGCCTGGAGTGTATTTAAGAGGGTGGCAGGCGTTAGGATTGCCTACGAGCAGTACTTC. The full variable domain, its missing parts supplied by reference TRBV30 and TRBJ2-7, is SQTIHQWPATLVQPVGSPLSLECTVEGTSNPNLYWYRQAAGRGLQLLFYSVGIGQISSEVPQNLSASRPQDRQFILSSKKLLLSDSGFYLCAWSVFKRVAGVRIAYEQYFGPGTRLTVT.

The chain joins TRBV6-2 or TRBV6-3 to TRBJ1-1, with 7 bases identical to TRBD1. J lost 3 bases, V lost 6 bases, and 4 bases had no gene match. The CDR3 consists of 13 residues. Germline CDR1 is MNHEY and CDR2 is SVGEGT. CDR3 amino acids: CASRTGWYTEAFF. The CDR3, as DNA: TGTGCCAGCAGGACAGGGTGGTACACTGAAGCTTTCTTT.

The V gene is TRBV5-6, the J gene TRBJ1-1; D unclear. V was trimmed by 3 bases and J by 5 bases, leaving 8 bases between them. The CDR3 is made up of 12 amino acids. Per germline, CDR1 SGHDT and CDR2 YYEEEE. CDR3 nucleotide sequence: TGTGCCAGCAGCTACACGGTGACTGAAGCTTTCTTT. This sequence encodes CASSYTVTEAFF.

At least ten counts were recorded for this clonotype. V and J are TRBV6-6 and TRBJ2-7; no definite D call. Germline CDR1 is MNHNY and CDR2 is SVGAGI (reference sequence). Trimming stripped 6 bases from V and 6 bases from J, with 15 bases between. The CDR3 has 13 residues. This CDR3 is CASRNPTTREQYF. CDR3 DNA: TGTGCCAGCAGAAACCCGACGACTCGCGAGCAGTACTTC.

At least ten counts were recorded for this clonotype. This rearrangement joins TRBV29-1 to TRBJ1-1, with D possibly being TRBD1 (5 bases). CDR1 and CDR2 (germline): SQVTM, ANQGSEA. The CDR3 loop spans 11 amino acids. V was cut by 7 bases and J by 4 bases, with 10 bases left in between. CDR3 region: CSAGGVTEAFF. The CDR3 nucleotides are TGCAGCGCTGGGGGGGTCACTGAAGCTTTCTTT.

This clonotype was observed a handful of times. The V call is TRBV15, the J call TRBJ1-3; no definite D call. The V gene's germline CDR1 is LNHNV and CDR2 YYDKDF (reference sequence). The V gene lost 3 bases and the J gene lost 6 bases, with 6 bases spanning the gap. The CDR3 covers 12 residues. For the CDR3, the DNA is TGTGCCACCAGCAGGGACGTAAACACCATATATTTT. Protein product: CATSRDVNTIYF.

This clonotype was recorded many times. V gene TRBV3-1 combines with J gene TRBJ2-5; D gene unclear. The V and J ends lost 5 bases and 5 bases respectively, with 12 bases between them. Looked up from germline, CDR1 is LGHDT and CDR2 is YNNKEL (reference sequence). CDR3 length: 13 amino acids. Here the CDR3 DNA reads TGTGCCAGCAGCTACCATAACGCTGAGACCCAGTACTTC. It specifies CASSYHNAETQYF.